These 10 T cell receptor beta chains were sequenced from one sample in a study of shared clonotypes between healthy human individuals. TCRdb's table, derived via immunoSEQ multiplex PCR, lists solely in-frame clones and lacks some. The table lists approximately 2.3 million clones, 90% to 95% of them singletons. Sequenced: naive CD4+ T cells from PBMCs. The sample's subset: CD45RA+ positively selected. The receptor source for this set is a young man in good health. Some clones in this sample may be carry-over from other donors' samples.

The CDR3 nucleotides read TGTGCCAGCAGCCAGACAGGCACCGGGGAGCTGTTTTTT. Protein sequence: CASSQTGTGELFF. The genes are TRBV7-3 and TRBJ2-2; D possibly corresponds to TRBD1 (6 bases). V lost 5 bases, J lost 4 bases, and 8 bases lay in between. Germline values: CDR1 SGHTA, CDR2 FQGTGA. CDR3 length equals 13 residues.

The chain uses TRBV10-2 and TRBJ1-1; 8 bases align to TRBD1. Looked up from germline, CDR1 is WSHSY and CDR2 is SAAADI. The trim removed 4 bases at V and 7 bases at J, leaving 5 bases unmatched. The CDR3 has 13 amino acids. The CDR3, as DNA: TGCGCCAGCAGTGGTCAGGGGGCGGATGAAGCTTTCTTT. It specifies CASSGQGADEAFF.

This clone was picked up one time. This sequence joins TRBV30 and TRBJ1-5, with a weak D call TRBD1 (5 bases). The V end was cut by 0 bases, the J end by 0 bases, with 15 bases between. The CDR3 is 17 residues long. Germline CDR1 reads GTSNPN; CDR2 reads SVGIG (reference sequence). Written as DNA, the CDR3 is TGTGCCTGGAGTGTAAGGGGCGCGCAGCTTAGCAATCAGCCCCAGCATTTT. Protein: CAWSVRGAQLSNQPQHF.

The J gene is TRBJ1-2, the V gene TRBV6-5; 9 positions match TRBD1. The V segment lost 0 bases and the J segment 8 bases; nucleotides outside the gene matches: 4. The CDR3 has 14 residues. Looked up from germline, CDR1 is MNHEY and CDR2 is SVGAGI. CDR3 residues: CASSYSGQGQGYTF. The CDR3 DNA reads TGTGCCAGCAGTTACTCGGGACAGGGCCAGGGCTACACCTTC.

The V gene is TRBV6-6, the J gene TRBJ1-5; 7 bases are a match to TRBD1. CDR1 MNHNY and CDR2 SVGAGI come from the germline V gene (reference sequence). This CDR3 spans 16 amino acids. J was trimmed by 7 bases and V by 5 bases; bases with no gene match: 14. CDR3 DNA sequence: TGTGCCAGCAGTGGCGCCTGGCAGGGGGTGGGCCAGCCCCAGCATTTT. Protein product: CASSGAWQGVGQPQHF.

This rearrangement joins TRBV27 to TRBJ2-4, with D hard to call. This CDR3 is built from 11 residues. Trimming pared 6 bases from V and 6 bases from J, leaving 6 bases between. CDR1 is MNHEY and CDR2 is SMNVEV in the germline V gene (reference sequence). As DNA, the CDR3 is TGTGCCAGCAGGTGGGGAAACATTCAGTACTTC. Its protein is CASRWGNIQYF.

The genes are TRBV15 and TRBJ2-5, with 12 bases lining up with TRBD2. This CDR3 is 21 amino acids long. V shed 5 bases and J 8 bases; nucleotides not matched to a gene: 27. Germline values: CDR1 LNHNV, CDR2 YYDKDF (reference sequence). The CDR3 reads CATSRHTWTETSGRRKFTQYF. The DNA for the CDR3 is TGTGCCACCAGCCGCCATACCTGGACAGAAACTAGCGGGAGGCGCAAGTTTACCCAGTACTTC.

The genes are TRBV29-1 and TRBJ2-7, with 7 bases aligning to TRBD1. Germline-derived CDR1 and CDR2 are SQVTM and ANQGSEA. CDR3 length equals 12 residues. V shed 6 bases and J 4 bases; nucleotides not matched to a gene: 6. CDR3 nucleotide sequence: TGCAGCGTCGCCGGGACAGCTTACGAGCAGTACTTC. Its translation: CSVAGTAYEQYF.

The chain carries TRBV19 and TRBJ1-1; maybe TRBD1 (5 bases). Trimming removed 6 bases from V and 1 base from J, with 12 bases in between. The CDR3 totals 14 residues. Germline CDR1 is LNHDA and CDR2 is SQIVND (reference sequence). The CDR3 loop is CASSVQVWNTEAFF. CDR3 bases: TGTGCCAGTAGCGTACAGGTATGGAACACTGAAGCTTTCTTT.

The chain has TRBV7-2 and TRBJ1-4, with D possibly TRBD1 on 5 matching bases. V lost 6 bases and J 6 bases, leaving 11 bases between the germline ends. The germline V gene encodes CDR1 SGHTA and CDR2 FQGNSA. This CDR3 spans 13 amino acids. The CDR3 here is CASRRGADEKLFF. CDR3 DNA sequence: TGTGCCAGCAGGCGCGGGGCGGATGAAAAACTGTTTTTT.